This T cell receptor (beta chain) was profiled in a study of shared clonotypes between healthy human individuals. CD8 cells classed as naive were CD45RO-negative and positively selected for CCR7, excluding terminally differentiated effector memory CD45RA+ cells. The CDR3 runs to 16 residues. Germline lookup yields CDR1 LGHNA and CDR2 YSLEER. With 0 bases clipped from V and 3 bases from J, the junction kept 4 bases outside the gene matches. TCRdb keeps only in-frame clones here, not all; method: immunoSEQ multiplex PCR. Of around 2,100,000 clones in the sample, about 95% were seen once. Only one count was recorded for this clone.

V is TRBV4-3 and J is TRBJ1-2; TRBD1 agrees at 10 bases. This sequence originates from a man aged 18 to 30 in good health. Sample: naive CD8+ T cells sorted from blood. CDR3 bases: TGCGCCAGCAGCCAAGAGCGACAGGGGGCATACTATGGCTACACCTTC. Translated, it gives CASSQERQGAYYGYTF.